This section outlines one T cell receptor (beta chain) sequence together with its context. These data come from a study of blood T cell repertoires in COVID-19. Study-level information: COVID-19 samples, acute and convalescent, were from the United States, Italy and Spain.

Study processing details: Amplification with reference gene primers provided the estimates of nucleated cell counts. TCRdb's copy holds only in-frame clones and misses some; the assay was immunoSEQ multiplex PCR. Clone size and V and J calls were adopted from that table, with D and trimming inferred from the DNA. The sample includes 190,000 or so clones, over 80% of them seen just once. The age range of participants was about 18 to 89 years, with residence in about two dozen US areas. Membership in each cohort depended on participant-reported clinical history. This CDR3 comprises 12 residues. Germline assignment: CDR1 SGHAT and CDR2 FQNNGV. Trimming shortened V by 7 bases and J by 8 bases, and 12 bases separated the two germline ends.

The clonotype originates from a man aged 30 to 45 who had recovered from COVID-19. V gene TRBV11-2 combines with J gene TRBJ2-1; weak D call: TRBD1 (6 bases). Sequenced input: PBMCs or T cells enriched from blood (not recorded which). The CDR3 loop reads CASNRAGDEQFF. CDR3 nucleotides: TGTGCCAGCAACAGGGCAGGGGATGAGCAGTTCTTC. Filled out from reference TRBV11-2 and TRBJ2-1, the complete variable domain reads EAGVAQSPRYKIIEKRQSVAFWCNPISGHATLYWYQQILGQGPKLLIQFQNNGVVDDSQLPKDRFSAERLKGVDSTLKIQPAKLEDSAVYLCASNRAGDEQFFGPGTRLTVL.